This T cell receptor (beta chain) was recovered during a study of blood T cell repertoires in COVID-19. Trimming took 4 bases from V and 4 from J, leaving 19 bases between them. The CDR3 is 15 residues long. CDR1 and CDR2 (germline): GTSNPN, SVGIG (reference sequence). Only in-frame clones appear in the TCRdb table, and some are missing; sequencing was by immunoSEQ multiplex PCR. The profile shows around 57,000 clones, 82% of them singletons. The J gene is TRBJ1-2, the V gene TRBV30; D call uncertain. The origin of this receptor is a woman aged 55-70 years with acute or convalescent COVID-19. Sample: peripheral blood. The CDR3 sequence: CAWTEEAGLGYGYTF. As DNA, the CDR3 is TGTGCCTGGACCGAAGAGGCCGGGTTGGGCTATGGCTACACCTTC.